This T cell receptor (beta chain) stems from a study of identical twins. The CDR3 is 13 amino acids. CDR1 is MGHDK, CDR2 SYGVNS, per germline. Trimming stripped 3 bases from V and 3 bases from J, with 9 bases between. TCRdb redid the calling of the 5' RACE reads with MiXCR, one entry per CDR3 protein. The sample consists of about 890,000 distinct CDR3 sequences, roughly an eighth of them appearing once. These data were also filed under a second study, of yellow fever vaccine responses in identical twins.

This rearrangement joins TRBV25-1 to TRBJ2-7; unclear D gene. Source material: PBMCs. This TCR came from a young woman in good health. The CDR3 here is CASSDTLIYEQYF. The CDR3 DNA is TGTGCCAGCAGTGACACCCTAATCTACGAGCAGTACTTC.